This T cell receptor (beta chain) is from a study of PD-L1 blockade in urothelial cancer. The wider study: Patients, treated from 2014 onward, received atezolizumab 1,200 mg intravenously every 3 weeks. Median T cell yield per blood sample was about 140,000 cells.

Germline V gene data show CDR1 as MDHEN and CDR2 as SYDVKM. The V and J ends lost 3 bases and 5 bases respectively, with 13 bases between them. This CDR3 has 14 residues. Synthetic TCR analog templates were added to each PCR reaction. This table comes from immunoSEQ multiplex PCR, and its TCRdb copy is limited to in-frame clones, with some not included. Here the sample spans 75,000 to 95,000 clones, approximately 90% being singletons. Time point given: peripheral blood 6 weeks after treatment start. The source is a woman older than 75 with urothelial cancer. The V gene is TRBV28, the J gene TRBJ1-2, with D possibly being TRBD1 (6 bases). Sequenced here: PBMCs, sampled around atezolizumab (anti-PD-L1) treatment. CDR3 residues: CASSLGRGEYGYTF. DNA for the CDR3: TGTGCCAGCAGTTTGGGCAGGGGAGAATATGGCTACACCTTC.